The clone carrying this T cell receptor beta chain has more than one count but fewer than ten. Its antigen is still unknown. This entry belongs to a study of graft-versus-host responses after intestinal transplantation. Across the whole study: Every recipient underwent anti-thymocyte globulin induction, then tacrolimus and steroids for roughly 3 years. Findings and limits, study-wide: Peak GvH clone levels in circulation were associated with early post-transplant HvG declines. Some GvH clones appeared in ileal mucosa or blood before recipient bone marrow.

Here immunoSEQ multiplex PCR was the method, and the copy in TCRdb shows in-frame clones only, minus some. The sample shows 95,000 to 110,000 clones, roughly nine tenths of them seen only once. Looked up from germline, CDR1 is SEHNR and CDR2 is FQNEAQ (reference sequence). Trimming stripped 2 bases from V and 6 bases from J, with 7 bases between. This CDR3 comprises 12 residues. The chain links TRBV7-9 to TRBJ1-2; D remains unclear. This sequence originates from a human donor who received an intestinal transplant. Sequencing used unstimulated CD4+ T cells sorted from spleen or lymph node cells, obtained before intestinal transplant. The CDR3 nucleotides read TGTGCCAGCAGCTTACCTAGAGATGGCTACACCTTC. Translation: CASSLPRDGYTF.